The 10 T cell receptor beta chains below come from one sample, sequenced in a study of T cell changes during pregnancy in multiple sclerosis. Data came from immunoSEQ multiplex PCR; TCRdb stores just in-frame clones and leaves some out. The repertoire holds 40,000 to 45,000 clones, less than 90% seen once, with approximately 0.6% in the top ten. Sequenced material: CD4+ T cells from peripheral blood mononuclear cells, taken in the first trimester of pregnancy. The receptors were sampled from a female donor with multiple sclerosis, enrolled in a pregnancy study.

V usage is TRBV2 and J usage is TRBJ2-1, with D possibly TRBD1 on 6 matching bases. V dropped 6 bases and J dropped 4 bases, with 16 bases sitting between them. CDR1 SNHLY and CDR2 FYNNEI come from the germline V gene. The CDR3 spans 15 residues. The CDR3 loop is CASRTGTRLYNEQFF. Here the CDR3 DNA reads TGTGCCAGCAGGACCGGGACAAGATTATACAATGAGCAGTTCTTC. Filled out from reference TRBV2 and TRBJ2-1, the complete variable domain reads EPEVTQTPSHQVTQMGQEVILRCVPISNHLYFYWYRQILGQKVEFLVSFYNNEISEKSEIFDDQFSVERPDGSNFTLKIRSTKLEDSAMYFCASRTGTRLYNEQFFGPGTRLTVL.

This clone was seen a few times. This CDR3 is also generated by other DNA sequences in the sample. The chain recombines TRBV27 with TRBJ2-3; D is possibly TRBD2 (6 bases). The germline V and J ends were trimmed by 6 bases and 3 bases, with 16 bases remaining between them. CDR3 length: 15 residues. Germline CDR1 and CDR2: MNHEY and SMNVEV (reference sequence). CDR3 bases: TGTGCCAGCAGACGACGGGAGACGGTAACAGATACGCAGTATTTT. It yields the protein CASRRRETVTDTQYF.

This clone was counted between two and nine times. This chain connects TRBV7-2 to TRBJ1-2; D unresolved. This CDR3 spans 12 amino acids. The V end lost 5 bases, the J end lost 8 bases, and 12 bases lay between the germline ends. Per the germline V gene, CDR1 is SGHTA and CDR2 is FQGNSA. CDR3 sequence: CASSPYAGGYTF. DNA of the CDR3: TGTGCCAGCAGCCCTTATGCGGGGGGCTACACCTTC.

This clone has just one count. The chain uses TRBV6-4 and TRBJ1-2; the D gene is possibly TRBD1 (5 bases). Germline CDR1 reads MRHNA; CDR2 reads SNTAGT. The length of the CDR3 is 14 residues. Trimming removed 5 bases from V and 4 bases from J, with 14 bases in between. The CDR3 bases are TGTGCCAGCAGTAAGGACACCCTCTCCTATGGCTACACCTTC. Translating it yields CASSKDTLSYGYTF.

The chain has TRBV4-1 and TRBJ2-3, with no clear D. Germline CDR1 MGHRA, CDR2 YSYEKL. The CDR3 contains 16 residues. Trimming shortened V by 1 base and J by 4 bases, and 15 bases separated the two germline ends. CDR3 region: CASSQVRVNFADTQYF. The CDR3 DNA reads TGCGCCAGCAGCCAAGTGCGAGTAAACTTTGCAGATACGCAGTATTTT.

CDR3 coding DNA: TGTGCCAGCAGTTCAGGTCTGAGCAATCAGCCCCAGCATTTT. Amino acids: CASSSGLSNQPQHF. The rearrangement joins TRBV28 to TRBJ1-5, with D unresolved. This CDR3 contains 14 residues. The germline gives CDR1 MDHEN, CDR2 SYDVKM. The ends were cut back, 4 bases at V and 1 base at J, with 8 bases in the middle.

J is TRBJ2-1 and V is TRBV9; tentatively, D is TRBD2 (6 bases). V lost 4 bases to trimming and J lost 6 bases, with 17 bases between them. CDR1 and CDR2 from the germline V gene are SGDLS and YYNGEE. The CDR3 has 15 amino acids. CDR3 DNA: TGTGCCAGCAGCCGGGAGACTAGACCCCCCAATGAGCAGTTCTTC. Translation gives CASSRETRPPNEQFF.

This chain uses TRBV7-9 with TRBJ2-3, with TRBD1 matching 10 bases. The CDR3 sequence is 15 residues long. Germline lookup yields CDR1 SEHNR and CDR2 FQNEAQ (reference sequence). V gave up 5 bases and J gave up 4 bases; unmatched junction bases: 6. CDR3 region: CASSDRQGAADTQYF. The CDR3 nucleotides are TGTGCCAGCAGCGATAGACAGGGGGCGGCAGATACGCAGTATTTT.

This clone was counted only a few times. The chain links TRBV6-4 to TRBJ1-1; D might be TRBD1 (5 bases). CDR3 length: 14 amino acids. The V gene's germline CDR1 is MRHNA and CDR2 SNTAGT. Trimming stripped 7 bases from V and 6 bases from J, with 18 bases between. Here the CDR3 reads CASTGREGLAEAFF. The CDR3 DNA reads TGTGCCAGCACTGGACGGGAGGGGCTGGCTGAAGCTTTCTTT.

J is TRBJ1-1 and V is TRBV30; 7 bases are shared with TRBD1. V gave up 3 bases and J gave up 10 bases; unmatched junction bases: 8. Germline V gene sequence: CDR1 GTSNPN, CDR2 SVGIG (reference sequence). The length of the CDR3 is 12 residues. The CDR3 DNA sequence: TGTGCCTGGAGCCTGAGGGGGCCCGGAGCTTTCTTT. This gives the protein CAWSLRGPGAFF.